This entry describes one TCR beta chain. This clonotype has a handful of counts. Its recognized antigen is unknown. The input lacks base qualities; no much larger clone sits a single base away. Donors were about 36 systemically healthy Caucasian individuals from Russia aged roughly 6 to 95 years. Each donor gave ten milliliters of peripheral blood, drawn into EDTA-treated Vacutainer tubes. Ficoll-Paque density-gradient centrifugation was used to isolate PBMCs, with at least 6.5 million per sample. Trizol reagent was used to extract total RNA from the PBMCs, yielding at least 6 micrograms per sample. For every donor, an aliquot of PBMCs went through flow cytometry to measure the percentages of naive CD45RAhigh/CD27high T cells. The data derive from a study of blood T cells in healthy people across ages (dated by TCRdb to the mid-2010s). About the investigation overall: In model experiments, roughly one uniquely barcoded TCR beta cDNA molecule per two T cells was captured by template switching. Using the same blood draw, the study looked at two additional independent replicas of 1 million unique cDNA reads for two donors, one aged 18 to 29 and the other aged 80 or older. To avoid experimental bias, donors of different ages were spread randomly across the sequencing lanes. To track age-related changes in TCR beta repertoire diversity, the study relied on deep sequencing normalized with unique cDNA molecular identifiers. Four age groups were formed from the donors: young (average 16 years), middle-aged (around 40), aged (62) and long-lived (approximately 80).

Overall study results and their limits: Bulk unsorted PBMC profiling prevented conclusive comparison of naive and antigen-experienced compartments. The CMV infection status of donors was not known, potentially confounding age-related changes in expanded clonotypes. Observed TCR beta diversity per million T cells fell roughly linearly with age, and a significant reduction was already apparent by age around 40. Total diversity estimates from one million sequenced T cells were considered lower bounds and underestimates. There was a strong correlation between observed TCR beta diversity and the percentage of naive T cells measured by flow cytometry. Compared with the aged group, the long-lived group had more naive CD4+ T cells, fewer expanded clones and increased TCR diversity, suggesting age selection.

The CDR3 has 16 amino acids, counting the end cysteine and phenylalanine. CDR3 DNA is the only sequence kept; it has 48 bases, read in frame from the first base. The germline V gene sets CDR1 to MDHEN and CDR2 to SYDVKM. The junction shows trimming of 6 bases on V and 2 bases on J, plus 18 bases between the germline ends. Library preparation was by 5' RACE. The listed sequencing device is Illumina HiSeq 2500. A second PCR of roughly 7 to 12 cycles was run with a J-beta primer mix and a sample-barcoded 5' primer. A template-switch 5' adaptor carrying 12 random nucleotides introduced a unique molecular identifier onto each TCR beta cDNA molecule. Each sample yielded at least 2.5 million CDR3-containing paired-end reads. First-strand cDNA synthesis was performed from all RNA using the Mint cDNA synthesis kit, with priming by a TRBC-specific oligonucleotide. All cDNA was treated with uracil-DNA glycosylase and then went through a first 18-cycle PCR with the universal primers M1SS and BC2_uni_R. The study's processing was this. For normalization, 1 million high-quality reads, each with a distinct molecular identifier, were randomly selected from each sample. Instead of being binned into consensus sequences, reads that shared molecular identifiers were thrown out. MiTCR, set to a Q25 quality threshold and the strictest error-elimination algorithm, was used for CDR3 identification, clonotype clustering and error correction. A nonparametric unseen species model with Euler transformation was used to estimate lower-bound total TCR beta diversity. TCRdb's own reprocessing of the public reads used fastp at Q25 and MiXCR and kept productive beta chains. Each CDR3 protein gets just one entry, which takes the most common genes and DNA from the rows behind it. The V and J calls shown here were made by TCRdb, not taken from the authors' results. The sample profile shows 850,000 to 1,000,000 distinct CDR3 sequences; under 50% of them were found once. Around 15% of the sample belongs to the ten largest clones.

The material sequenced was blood. The chain uses TRBV28 and TRBJ2-3; the D region possibly corresponds to TRBD2 (5 bases align). This TCR derives from a man between 25 and 39 years old in good health. The nucleotide sequence is given as TGTGCCAGCAGCCAACCCCCGGAGGTTAACACAGATACGCAGTATTTT. It translates to CASSQPPEVNTDTQYF.